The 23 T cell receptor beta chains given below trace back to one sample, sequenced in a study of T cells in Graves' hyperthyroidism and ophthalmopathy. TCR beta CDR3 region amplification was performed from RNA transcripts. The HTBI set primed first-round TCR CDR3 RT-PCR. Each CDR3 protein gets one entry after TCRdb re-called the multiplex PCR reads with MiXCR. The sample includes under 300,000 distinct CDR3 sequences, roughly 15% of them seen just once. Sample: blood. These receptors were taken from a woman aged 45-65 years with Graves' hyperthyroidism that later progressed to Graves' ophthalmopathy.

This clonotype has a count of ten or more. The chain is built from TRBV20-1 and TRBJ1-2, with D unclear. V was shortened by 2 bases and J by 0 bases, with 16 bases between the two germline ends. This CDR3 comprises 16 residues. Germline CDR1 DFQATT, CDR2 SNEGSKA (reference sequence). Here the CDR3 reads CSARTLQNLANYGYTF. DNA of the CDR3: TGCAGTGCTAGAACTCTACAGAACCTAGCTAACTATGGCTACACCTTC.

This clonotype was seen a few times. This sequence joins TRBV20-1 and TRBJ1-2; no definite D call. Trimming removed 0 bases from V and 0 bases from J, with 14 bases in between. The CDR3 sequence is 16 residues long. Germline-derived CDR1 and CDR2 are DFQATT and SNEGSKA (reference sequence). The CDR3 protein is CSARDQSSRANYGYTF. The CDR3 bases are TGCAGTGCTAGAGATCAGTCGTCCCGAGCTAACTATGGCTACACCTTC.

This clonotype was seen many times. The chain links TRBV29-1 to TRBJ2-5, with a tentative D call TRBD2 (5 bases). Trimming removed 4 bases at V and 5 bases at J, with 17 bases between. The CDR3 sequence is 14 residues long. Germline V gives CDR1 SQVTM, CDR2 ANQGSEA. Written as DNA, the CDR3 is TGCAGCGTTGCTGCGGCAGGAGGCTTGGAGACCCAGTACTTC. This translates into CSVAAAGGLETQYF.

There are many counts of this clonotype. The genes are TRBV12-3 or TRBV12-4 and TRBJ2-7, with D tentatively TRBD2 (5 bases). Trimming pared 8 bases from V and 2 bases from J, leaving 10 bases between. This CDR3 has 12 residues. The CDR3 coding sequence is TGTGCCAGCCGGGGAAGGGCCTACGAGCAGTACTTC. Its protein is CASRGRAYEQYF.

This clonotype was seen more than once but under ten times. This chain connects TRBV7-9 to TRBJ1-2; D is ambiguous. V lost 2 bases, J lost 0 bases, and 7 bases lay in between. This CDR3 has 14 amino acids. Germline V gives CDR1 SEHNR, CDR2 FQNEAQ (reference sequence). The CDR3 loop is CASSLTASNYGYTF. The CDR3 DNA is TGTGCCAGCAGCTTAACAGCCTCTAACTATGGCTACACCTTC.

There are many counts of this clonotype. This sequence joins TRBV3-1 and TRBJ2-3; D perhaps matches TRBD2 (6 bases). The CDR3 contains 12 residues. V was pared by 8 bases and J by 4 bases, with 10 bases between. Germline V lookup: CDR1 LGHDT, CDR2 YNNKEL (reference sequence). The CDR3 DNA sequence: TGTGCCAGCTCCTGGAGGGCAGATACGCAGTATTTT. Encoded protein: CASSWRADTQYF.

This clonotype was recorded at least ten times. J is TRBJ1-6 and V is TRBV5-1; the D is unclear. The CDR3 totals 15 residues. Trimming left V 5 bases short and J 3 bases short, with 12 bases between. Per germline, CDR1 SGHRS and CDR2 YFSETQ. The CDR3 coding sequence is TGCGCCAGCAGAGCCGACACGTACTATAATTCACCCCTCCACTTT. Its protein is CASRADTYYNSPLHF. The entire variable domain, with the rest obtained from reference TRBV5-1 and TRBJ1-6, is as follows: KAGVTQTPRYLIKTRGQQVTLSCSPISGHRSVSWYQQTPGQGLQFLFEYFSETQRNKGNFPGRFSGRQFSNSRSEMNVSTLELGDSALYLCASRADTYYNSPLHFGNGTRLTVT.

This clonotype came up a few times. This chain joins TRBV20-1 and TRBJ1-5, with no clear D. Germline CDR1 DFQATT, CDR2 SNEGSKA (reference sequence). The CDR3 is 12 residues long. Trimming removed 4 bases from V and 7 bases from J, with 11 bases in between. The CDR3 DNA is TGCAGTGCTATCCCATTAACCCAGCCCCAGCATTTT. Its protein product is CSAIPLTQPQHF.

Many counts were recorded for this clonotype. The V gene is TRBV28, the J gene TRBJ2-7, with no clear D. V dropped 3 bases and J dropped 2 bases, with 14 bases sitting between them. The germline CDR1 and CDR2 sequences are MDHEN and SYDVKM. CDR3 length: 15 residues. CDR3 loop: CASSFGEERAYEQYF. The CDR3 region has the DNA TGTGCCAGCAGTTTTGGCGAGGAGCGCGCCTACGAGCAGTACTTC.

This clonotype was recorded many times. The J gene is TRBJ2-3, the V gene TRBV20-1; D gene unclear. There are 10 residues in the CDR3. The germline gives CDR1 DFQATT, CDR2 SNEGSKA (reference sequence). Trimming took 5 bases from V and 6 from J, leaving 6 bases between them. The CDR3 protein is CSARGDTQYF. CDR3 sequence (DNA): TGCAGTGCTCGAGGTGATACGCAGTATTTT.

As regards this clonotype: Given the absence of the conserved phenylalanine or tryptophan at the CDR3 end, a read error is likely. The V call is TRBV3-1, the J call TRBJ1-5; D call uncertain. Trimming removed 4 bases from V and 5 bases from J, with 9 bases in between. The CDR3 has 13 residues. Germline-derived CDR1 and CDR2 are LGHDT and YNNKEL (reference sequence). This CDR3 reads CASSPGIYQPQHS. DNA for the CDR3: TGTGCCAGCAGCCCGGGCATCTATCAGCCCCAGCATTCT.

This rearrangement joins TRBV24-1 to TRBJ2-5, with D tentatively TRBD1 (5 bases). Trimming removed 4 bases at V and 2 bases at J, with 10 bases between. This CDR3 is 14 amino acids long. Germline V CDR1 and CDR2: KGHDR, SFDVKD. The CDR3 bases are TGTGCCACCAGTGAACCCCAGGGACAAGAGACCCAGTACTTC. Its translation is CATSEPQGQETQYF.

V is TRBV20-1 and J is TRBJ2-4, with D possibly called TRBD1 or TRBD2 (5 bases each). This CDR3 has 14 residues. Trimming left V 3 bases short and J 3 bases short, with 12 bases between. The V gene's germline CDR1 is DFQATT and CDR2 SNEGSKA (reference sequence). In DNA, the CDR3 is TGCAGTGCTAGGGACAATGGGGGCAAAAACATTCAGTACTTC. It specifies CSARDNGGKNIQYF.

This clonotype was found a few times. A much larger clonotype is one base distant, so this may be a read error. The CDR3 protein is CAPRTGNNEQFF. The CDR3 nucleotides are TGTGCCCCTCGGACAGGGAACAATGAGCAGTTCTTC. This rearrangement joins TRBV10-3 to TRBJ2-1, with 8 positions matching TRBD1. Germline V gives CDR1 ENHRY, CDR2 SYGVKD. The CDR3 runs to 12 residues. V dropped 11 bases and J dropped 5; count of bases not matched to a gene: 5.

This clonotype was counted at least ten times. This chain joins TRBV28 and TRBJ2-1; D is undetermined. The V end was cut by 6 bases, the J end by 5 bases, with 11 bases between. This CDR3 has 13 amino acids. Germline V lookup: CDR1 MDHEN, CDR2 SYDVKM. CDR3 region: CASSLSRHNEQFF. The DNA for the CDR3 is TGTGCCAGCAGCCTTTCCCGACACAATGAGCAGTTCTTC.

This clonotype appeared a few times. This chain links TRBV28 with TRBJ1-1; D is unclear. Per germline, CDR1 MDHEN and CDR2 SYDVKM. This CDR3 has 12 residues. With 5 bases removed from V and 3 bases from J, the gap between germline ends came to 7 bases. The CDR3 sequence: CASSQDYTEAFF. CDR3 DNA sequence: TGTGCCAGCAGTCAGGACTACACTGAAGCTTTCTTT.

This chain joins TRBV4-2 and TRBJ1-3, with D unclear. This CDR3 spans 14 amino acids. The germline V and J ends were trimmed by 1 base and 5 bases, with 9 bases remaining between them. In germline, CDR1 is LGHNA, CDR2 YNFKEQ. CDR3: CASSQGDNRNTIYF. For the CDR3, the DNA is TGTGCCAGCAGCCAAGGTGATAACAGAAACACCATATATTTT.

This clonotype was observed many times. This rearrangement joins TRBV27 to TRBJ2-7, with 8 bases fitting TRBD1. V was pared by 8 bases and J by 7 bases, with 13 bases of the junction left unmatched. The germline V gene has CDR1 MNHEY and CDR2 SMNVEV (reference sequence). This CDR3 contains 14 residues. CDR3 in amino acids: CASGTGTGSHEQYF. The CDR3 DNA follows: TGTGCCAGCGGAACCGGGACAGGTTCCCATGAGCAGTACTTC.

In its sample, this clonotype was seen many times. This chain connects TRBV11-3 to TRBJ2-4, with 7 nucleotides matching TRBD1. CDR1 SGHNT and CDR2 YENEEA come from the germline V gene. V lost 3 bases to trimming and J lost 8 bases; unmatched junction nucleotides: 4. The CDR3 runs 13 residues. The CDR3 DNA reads TGTGCCAGCAGCTTCAAGGGGGCAGACATTCAGTACTTC. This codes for CASSFKGADIQYF. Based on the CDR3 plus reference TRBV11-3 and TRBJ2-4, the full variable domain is EAGVVQSPRYKIIEKKQPVAFWCNPISGHNTLYWYLQNLGQGPELLIRYENEEAVDDSQLPKDRFSAERLKGVDSTLKIQPAELGDSAVYLCASSFKGADIQYFGAGTRLSVL.

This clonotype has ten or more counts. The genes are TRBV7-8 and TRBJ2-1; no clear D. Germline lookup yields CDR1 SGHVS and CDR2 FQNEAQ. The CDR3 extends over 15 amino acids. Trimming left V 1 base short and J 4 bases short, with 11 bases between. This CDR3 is CASSLDGSGYNEQFF. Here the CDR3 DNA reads TGTGCCAGCAGCTTAGATGGCTCTGGATACAATGAGCAGTTCTTC.

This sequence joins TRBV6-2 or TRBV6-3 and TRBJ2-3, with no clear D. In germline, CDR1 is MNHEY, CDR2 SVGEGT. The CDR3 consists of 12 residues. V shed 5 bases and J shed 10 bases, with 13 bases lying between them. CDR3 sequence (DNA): TGTGCCAGCAGTCAATCGCCTATTTCGCAGTATTTT. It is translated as CASSQSPISQYF.

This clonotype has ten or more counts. CDR3 region: CASSQSSGFNGYTF. CDR3 coding DNA: TGTGCCAGCAGTCAATCATCAGGCTTCAACGGCTACACCTTC. The chain is built from TRBV2 and TRBJ1-2, with no clear D. The CDR3 extends over 14 amino acids. Germline CDR1 is SNHLY and CDR2 is FYNNEI. Trimming shortened V by 5 bases and J by 8 bases, and 18 bases separated the two germline ends. The full variable domain, in which reference TRBV2 and TRBJ1-2 provide the parts outside the CDR3, is EPEVTQTPSHQVTQMGQEVILRCVPISNHLYFYWYRQILGQKVEFLVSFYNNEISEKSEIFDDQFSVERPDGSNFTLKIRSTKLEDSAMYFCASSQSSGFNGYTFGSGTRLTVV.

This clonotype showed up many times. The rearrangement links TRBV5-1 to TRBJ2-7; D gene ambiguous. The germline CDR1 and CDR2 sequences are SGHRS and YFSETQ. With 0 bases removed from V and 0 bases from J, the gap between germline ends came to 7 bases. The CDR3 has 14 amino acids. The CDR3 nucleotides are TGCGCCAGCAGCTTGGATGGGAACTCCTACGAGCAGTACTTC. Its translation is CASSLDGNSYEQYF.